The clone carrying this TCR beta chain showed up just once. The data originate from a study of Graves' ophthalmopathy and Graves' hyperthyroidism. The authors amplified TCR beta CDR3 regions from RNA transcripts. Following a first-round RT-PCR that used HTBI primers, a second-round multiplex PCR was carried out. TCRdb called the multiplex PCR reads again in MiXCR, with one record for every CDR3 protein. The table has approximately 210,000 distinct CDR3 sequences, 25% to 30% seen once. Per germline, CDR1 LGHDT and CDR2 YNNKEL (reference sequence). The V and J ends lost 1 base and 0 bases respectively, with 9 bases between them. This CDR3 has 15 amino acids.

The rearrangement uses TRBV3-1 and TRBJ1-1; D unclear. This TCR came from a man aged 50-60 years with Graves' ophthalmopathy. Sequencing was performed on peripheral blood. DNA of the CDR3: TGTGCCAGCAGCCAAGCGCGACCAGTGAACACTGAAGCTTTCTTT. It yields the protein CASSQARPVNTEAFF.